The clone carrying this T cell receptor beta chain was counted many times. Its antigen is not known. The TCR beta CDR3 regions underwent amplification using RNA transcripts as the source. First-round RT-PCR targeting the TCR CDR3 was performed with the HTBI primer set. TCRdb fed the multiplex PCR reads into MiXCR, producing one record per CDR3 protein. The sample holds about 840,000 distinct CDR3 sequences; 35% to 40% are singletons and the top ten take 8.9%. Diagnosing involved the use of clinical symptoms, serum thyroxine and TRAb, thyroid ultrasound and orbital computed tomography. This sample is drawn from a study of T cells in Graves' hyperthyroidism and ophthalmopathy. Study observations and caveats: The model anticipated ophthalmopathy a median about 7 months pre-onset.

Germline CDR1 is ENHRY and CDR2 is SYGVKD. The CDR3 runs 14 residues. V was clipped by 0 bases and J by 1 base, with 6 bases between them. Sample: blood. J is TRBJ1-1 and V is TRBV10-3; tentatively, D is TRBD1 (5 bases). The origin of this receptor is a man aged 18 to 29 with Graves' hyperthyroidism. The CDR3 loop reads CAISESGPNTEAFF. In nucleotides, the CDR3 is TGTGCCATCAGTGAGTCGGGACCGAACACTGAAGCTTTCTTT.